These T cell receptor beta chains were read from a single sample in a study of CD8+ T cells in alopecia areata. The data were produced by immunoSEQ multiplex PCR, yet TCRdb's version contains in-frame clones alone and is incomplete. Of some 170,000 clones listed, about three fifths are singletons. The source material was CD4+ T cells sorted from blood, sampled at roughly week 58, from a patient treated with tofacitinib. The receptors originated from a human donor with alopecia areata. Each CDR3 is given with its conserved first and last residue. A D gene is named only where the DNA matches it firmly. For some rows the clone size is stated as once, few or many, or as a class when expanded; others skip it.

len: 15
j_gene: TRBJ2-7
abundance: NA
v_gene: TRBV6-5
d_gene: NA
CDR3nt: TGTGCCAGCAGTTATGCTTTCGGCGGGACCTACGAGCAGTACTTC
CDR3aa: CASSYAFGGTYEQYF

len: 13
j_gene: TRBJ2-3
abundance: few
v_gene: TRBV23-1
d_gene: NA
CDR3nt: TGCGCCAGCAGTACTAGGGTCGCAGATACGCAGTATTTT
CDR3aa: CASSTRVADTQYF

len: 17
j_gene: TRBJ2-2
abundance: NA
v_gene: TRBV7-2
d_gene: NA
CDR3nt: TGTGCCAGCAGCCCCACCCTAGCGCTAACGAACACCGGGGAGCTGTTTTTT
CDR3aa: CASSPTLALTNTGELFF

len: 13
j_gene: TRBJ2-5
abundance: NA
v_gene: TRBV19
d_gene: NA
CDR3nt: TGTGCCAGTAGTACCAGGGTTGGAGAGACCCAGTACTTC
CDR3aa: CASSTRVGETQYF

len: 12
j_gene: TRBJ1-4
abundance: NA
v_gene: TRBV30
d_gene: NA
CDR3nt: TGTGCCTGGAGACAGGCTAGTGAAAAACTGTTTTTT
CDR3aa: CAWRQASEKLFF

len: 12
j_gene: TRBJ2-7
abundance: NA
v_gene: TRBV18
d_gene: NA
CDR3nt: TGTGCCAGCTCACTGGGGGGCTACGAGCAGTACTTC
CDR3aa: CASSLGGYEQYF

len: 14
j_gene: TRBJ2-7
abundance: NA
v_gene: TRBV15
d_gene: NA
CDR3nt: TGTGCCACCAGCCCACGATGGGACGCCTACGAGCAGTACTTC
CDR3aa: CATSPRWDAYEQYF

len: 12
j_gene: TRBJ1-2
abundance: NA
v_gene: TRBV27
d_gene: TRBD1
CDR3nt: TGTGCCAGCGGAACGACAGGGGGAGGCTACACCTTC
CDR3aa: CASGTTGGGYTF

len: 12
j_gene: TRBJ1-2
abundance: few
v_gene: TRBV14
d_gene: NA
CDR3nt: TGTGCCAGCAGCCAAGCAGGGTATGGCTACACCTTC
CDR3aa: CASSQAGYGYTF

len: 11
j_gene: TRBJ2-5
abundance: NA
v_gene: TRBV10-2
d_gene: NA
CDR3nt: TGCGCCAGTAAGGGTGTGGAGACCCAGTACTTC
CDR3aa: CASKGVETQYF

len: 17
j_gene: TRBJ2-5
abundance: NA
v_gene: TRBV18
d_gene: NA
CDR3nt: TGTGCCAGCTCACCCCCGGCTCCCGGACAGCTCGGAAAGACCCAGTACTTC
CDR3aa: CASSPPAPGQLGKTQYF